The 10 T cell receptor beta chains in this list originate from one sample, sequenced in a study of vaccination effects on CD4 cells after COVID-19 (dated by TCRdb to between 2021 and 2023). After around eleven days of culture, CD4+ T cells were isolated with the EasySep CD4+ T cell isolation kit. The protocol used for the library was the immunoSEQ multiplex PCR assay. As stored in TCRdb, this immuneACCESS dataset retains in-frame rearrangements with V and J assigned. A fraction of the clones does not appear; measured against another copy, unresolved V genes explain less than half of the discrepancy, and the remainder lacks a known reason. Within this sample are around 40,000 clones, with 65% to 70% of them counted one time only. Clones ranked in the top ten supply around 3.8% of the sample. These receptors' antigens are unknown. The sequencing used CD4+ T cells from PBMCs cultured without peptide, collected before COVID-19 vaccination. The receptors originated from a human donor who received a COVID-19 vaccine.

The chain employs TRBV4-1 and TRBJ2-2; 14 bases are shared with TRBD2. This CDR3 contains 17 residues. V lost 1 base, J lost 7 bases, and 5 bases stayed unmatched. The germline V gene encodes CDR1 MGHRA and CDR2 YSYEKL. DNA of the CDR3: TGCGCCAGCAGCCAAGGGGGACTAGCGGGAGCGGGCGGGGAGCTGTTTTTT. It is translated as CASSQGGLAGAGGELFF.

The chain uses TRBV2 and TRBJ2-5, with 10 nucleotides matching TRBD1. This CDR3 is built from 15 residues. The V gene's germline CDR1 is SNHLY and CDR2 FYNNEI. The junction had 5 bases not matched to a gene; V was cut back by 2 bases and J by 5 bases. The CDR3 DNA reads as TGTGCCAGCAGTGAAAAGACAGGGGGCTGGGAGACCCAGTACTTC. Protein product: CASSEKTGGWETQYF. The complete variable domain, with remaining parts taken from reference TRBV2 and TRBJ2-5, reads EPEVTQTPSHQVTQMGQEVILRCVPISNHLYFYWYRQILGQKVEFLVSFYNNEISEKSEIFDDQFSVERPDGSNFTLKIRSTKLEDSAMYFCASSEKTGGWETQYFGPGTRLLVL.

DNA of the CDR3: TGCAGCGTTCGGGGGCTATCCCCCTACGAGCAGTACTTC. It translates to CSVRGLSPYEQYF. The chain is built from TRBV29-1 and TRBJ2-7; D is tentatively TRBD1 or TRBD2 (6 bases each). The V gene's germline CDR1 is SQVTM and CDR2 ANQGSEA. Trimming removed 5 bases at V and 2 bases at J, with 13 bases between. The CDR3 spans 13 residues.

The rearrangement joins TRBV20-1 to TRBJ2-5; a weak D match, TRBD1 (6 bases). The germline CDR1 and CDR2 sequences are DFQATT and SNEGSKA (reference sequence). The CDR3 runs to 15 residues. V was clipped by 3 bases and J by 1 base, with 15 bases between them. In DNA form, the CDR3 reads TGCAGTGCTAGTGGGCTTGGCAGGGGCCAAGAGACCCAGTACTTC. Its protein product is CSASGLGRGQETQYF.

V usage is TRBV4-2 and J usage is TRBJ2-7, with D unresolved. The germline V gene has CDR1 LGHNA and CDR2 YNFKEQ. V lost 0 bases and J 3 bases, leaving 9 bases between the germline ends. The CDR3 is 14 residues long. The CDR3 region is CASSQDKDFYEQYF. The CDR3 DNA sequence: TGTGCCAGCAGCCAAGATAAAGACTTCTACGAGCAGTACTTC.

The chain joins TRBV19 to TRBJ2-2; D might be TRBD2 (6 bases). This CDR3 region has 16 residues. In germline, CDR1 is LNHDA, CDR2 SQIVND (reference sequence). The V end was cut by 3 bases, the J end by 6 bases, with 17 bases between. CDR3 DNA: TGTGCCAGTAGTATCCAGGTAGCGGTATTAGCCGGGGAGCTGTTTTTT. Protein sequence: CASSIQVAVLAGELFF. Full variable domain (rest looked up from reference TRBV19 and TRBJ2-2): DGGITQSPKYLFRKEGQNVTLSCEQNLNHDAMYWYRQDPGQGLRLIYYSQIVNDFQKGDIAEGYSVSREKKESFPLTVTSAQKNPTAFYLCASSIQVAVLAGELFFGEGSRLTVL.

The chain recombines TRBV2 with TRBJ2-2; D not resolved. Germline CDR1 SNHLY, CDR2 FYNNEI. The V end was cut by 7 bases, the J end by 1 base, with 10 bases between. The CDR3 is 14 residues long. CDR3 loop: CASIGPVNTGELFF. The CDR3 nucleotides read TGTGCCAGCATAGGTCCGGTGAACACCGGGGAGCTGTTTTTT.

DNA for the CDR3: TGTGCCAGCAGCTTAGTCCCACCCAAGGGAGACGGCTACACCTTC. Residues: CASSLVPPKGDGYTF. The chain is built from TRBV7-2 and TRBJ1-2, with D unclear. V was cut by 1 base and J by 8 bases, with 17 bases left in between. The CDR3 is made up of 15 amino acids. In germline, CDR1 is SGHTA, CDR2 FQGNSA.

The chain couples TRBV11-3 to TRBJ1-1; a weak D match, TRBD1 (5 bases). Germline V CDR1 and CDR2: SGHNT, YENEEA. Deletions cut 5 bases from V and 2 bases from J, with 15 bases between. The CDR3 extends over 15 amino acids. CDR3 nucleotide sequence: TGTGCCAGCAGCGGAAGCGAGGGGATAAACACTGAAGCTTTCTTT. It yields the protein CASSGSEGINTEAFF.

CDR3 region: CASRTGQGPQHF. The CDR3 nucleotides are TGTGCCAGCAGAACAGGACAGGGGCCCCAGCATTTT. The rearrangement links TRBV12-3 or TRBV12-4 to TRBJ1-5, with 8 bases lining up with TRBD1. CDR3 length: 12 amino acids. The V segment lost 6 bases and the J segment 9 bases; nucleotides outside the gene matches: 4.